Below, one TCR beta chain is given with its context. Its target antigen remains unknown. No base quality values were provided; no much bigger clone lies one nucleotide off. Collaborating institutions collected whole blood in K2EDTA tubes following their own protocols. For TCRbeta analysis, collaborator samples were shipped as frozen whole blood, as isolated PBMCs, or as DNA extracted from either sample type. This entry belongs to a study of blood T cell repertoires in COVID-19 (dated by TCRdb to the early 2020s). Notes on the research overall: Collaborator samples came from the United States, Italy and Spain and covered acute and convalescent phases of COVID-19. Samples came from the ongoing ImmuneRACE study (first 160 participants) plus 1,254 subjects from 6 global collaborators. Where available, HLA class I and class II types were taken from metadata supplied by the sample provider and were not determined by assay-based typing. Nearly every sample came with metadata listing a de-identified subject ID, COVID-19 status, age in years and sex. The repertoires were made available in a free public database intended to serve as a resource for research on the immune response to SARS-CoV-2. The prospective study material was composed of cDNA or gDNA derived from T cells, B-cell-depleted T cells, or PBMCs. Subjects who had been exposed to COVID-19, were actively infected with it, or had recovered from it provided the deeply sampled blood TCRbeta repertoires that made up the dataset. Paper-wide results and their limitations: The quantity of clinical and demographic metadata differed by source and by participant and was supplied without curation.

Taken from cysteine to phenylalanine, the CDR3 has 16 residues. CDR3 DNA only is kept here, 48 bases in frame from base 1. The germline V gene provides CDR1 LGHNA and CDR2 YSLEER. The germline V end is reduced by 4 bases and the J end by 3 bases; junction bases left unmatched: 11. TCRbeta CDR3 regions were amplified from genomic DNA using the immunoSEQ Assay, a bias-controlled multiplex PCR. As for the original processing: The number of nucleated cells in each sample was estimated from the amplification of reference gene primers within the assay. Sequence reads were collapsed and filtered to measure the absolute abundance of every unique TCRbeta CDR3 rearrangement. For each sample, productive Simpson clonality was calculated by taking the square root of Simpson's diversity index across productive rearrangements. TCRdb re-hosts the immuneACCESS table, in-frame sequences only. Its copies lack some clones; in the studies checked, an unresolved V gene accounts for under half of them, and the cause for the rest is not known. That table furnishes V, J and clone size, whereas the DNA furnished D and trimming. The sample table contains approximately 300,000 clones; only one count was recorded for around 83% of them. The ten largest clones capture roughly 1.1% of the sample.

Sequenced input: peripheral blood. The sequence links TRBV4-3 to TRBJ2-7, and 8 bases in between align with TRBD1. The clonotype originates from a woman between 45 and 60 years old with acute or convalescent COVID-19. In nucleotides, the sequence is TGCGCCAGCAGCCGGGCATATACAGGGGGTGACTACGAGCAGTACTTC. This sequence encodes CASSRAYTGGDYEQYF.